The 14 T cell receptor beta chains reported below all come from one sample, sequenced in a study of post-analysis software for immune sequencing data. Study-level results: Patients had higher frequencies than controls of roughly five TRBV segments, including TRBV5-6, TRBV5-1 and TRBV20-1.

Each TCR beta cDNA library carried unique molecular identifiers. TCRdb re-derived calls from the PCR reads in MiXCR, one entry per CDR3 protein. The sample has roughly 730,000 distinct CDR3 sequences, roughly 27% seen once; the top ten hold around 0.55%. These TCRs' antigens remain unknown. The source material was blood. These receptor sequences come from a girl aged 5 to 17 with multiple sclerosis.

The J gene is TRBJ2-1, the V gene TRBV9, with D uncertain. The CDR3 runs to 14 residues. CDR1 SGDLS and CDR2 YYNGEE come from the germline V gene. V dropped 4 bases and J dropped 7 bases, with 15 bases sitting between them. The CDR3 loop reads CASSPDIRVNEQFF. The CDR3 bases are TGTGCCAGCAGCCCAGACATAAGGGTAAATGAGCAGTTCTTC.

The CDR3 DNA sequence: TGCAGCGTTGAAGAGGGCGCAGCAGCTGCGAGCTCTGGGGCCAACGTCCTGACTTTC. Its protein product is CSVEEGAAAASSGANVLTF. V is TRBV29-1 and J is TRBJ2-6; D is unresolved. From germline, CDR1 is SQVTM and CDR2 ANQGSEA. This CDR3 is 19 amino acids long. The V and J ends lost 0 bases and 0 bases respectively, with 18 bases between them.

V gene TRBV15 combines with J gene TRBJ2-1, with a possible D match to TRBD2 (5 bases). The V end was cut by 0 bases, the J end by 6 bases, with 9 bases between. The CDR3 length is 14 residues. Germline CDR1 is LNHNV and CDR2 is YYDKDF (reference sequence). The CDR3 here is CATSRDRAGNEQFF. The CDR3 DNA reads TGTGCCACCAGCAGAGATCGCGCGGGCAATGAGCAGTTCTTC.

This clonotype was counted between two and nine times. The genes are TRBV29-1 and TRBJ1-2; 10 bases map to TRBD1. CDR1 and CDR2 (germline): SQVTM, ANQGSEA. Trimming took 8 bases from V and 2 from J; bases not matched to a gene: 5. This CDR3 has 13 amino acids. CDR3 sequence: CSPGTGANYGYTF. CDR3 coding DNA: TGCAGCCCTGGGACAGGGGCAAACTATGGCTACACCTTC.

The V and J genes are TRBV20-1 and TRBJ2-5; TRBD2 matches at 8 bases. The J segment lost 11 bases and the V segment lost 5 bases, leaving 10 bases of the junction unmatched. This CDR3 spans 12 amino acids. Germline lookup yields CDR1 DFQATT and CDR2 SNEGSKA (reference sequence). In DNA, the CDR3 is TGCAGTGCTCCCCTAGCGGGCTTAGAGCAGTACTTC. Amino acids: CSAPLAGLEQYF.

The chain combines TRBV29-1 with TRBJ2-7; D remains ambiguous. Trimming took off 5 bases at V and 5 bases at J, with 13 bases between the two ends. Per the germline V gene, CDR1 is SQVTM and CDR2 is ANQGSEA. The CDR3 is made up of 12 amino acids. The CDR3 DNA sequence: TGCAGCGTTTCCCTGGGGTCAGACGAGCAGTACTTC. Translated: CSVSLGSDEQYF.

This clonotype was recorded a few times. V is TRBV2 and J is TRBJ2-5, with 7 bases identical to TRBD1. CDR3 length: 13 amino acids. The trim removed 7 bases at V and 3 bases at J, leaving 5 bases unmatched. CDR1 SNHLY and CDR2 FYNNEI come from the germline V gene. CDR3 amino acids: CASNEGAEETQYF. CDR3 nucleotides: TGTGCCAGCAACGAGGGGGCTGAAGAGACCCAGTACTTC.

The chain links TRBV6-1 to TRBJ2-7; D might be TRBD1 (6 bases). The CDR3 has 16 amino acids. Trimming cost V 0 bases and J 2 bases, with 14 bases left between them. Germline CDR1 MNHNS, CDR2 SASEGT. The CDR3 protein is CASSEARTVRTYEQYF. In DNA form, the CDR3 reads TGTGCCAGCAGTGAAGCTAGGACAGTGAGGACCTACGAGCAGTACTTC.

This clonotype was recorded a few times. J is TRBJ2-3 and V is TRBV20-1; the D is unclear. This CDR3 has 12 residues. The V end lost 4 bases, the J end lost 6 bases, and 11 bases lay between the germline ends. Germline V gene lookup returns CDR1 DFQATT and CDR2 SNEGSKA (reference sequence). The CDR3 DNA follows: TGCAGTGCTATCCAGGCCTCCGATACGCAGTATTTT. It is translated as CSAIQASDTQYF.

This CDR3 is CSAFGGHYEQYF. The DNA for the CDR3 is TGCAGTGCTTTCGGGGGCCACTACGAGCAGTACTTC. V and J are TRBV20-1 and TRBJ2-7; D tentatively fits TRBD1 or TRBD2 (6 bases each). Germline CDR1 DFQATT, CDR2 SNEGSKA (reference sequence). The V gene lost 5 bases and the J gene lost 3 bases, with 11 bases spanning the gap. CDR3 size: 12 residues.

This clonotype has just a few counts. The chain combines TRBV20-1 with TRBJ1-2; D is unclear. There are 16 residues in the CDR3. Trimming cost V 1 base and J 2 bases, with 17 bases left between them. Germline-derived CDR1 and CDR2 are DFQATT and SNEGSKA (reference sequence). The DNA of the CDR3 is TGCAGTGCTAGAGTTTTGTCTCGCAGAAGCAACTATGGCTACACCTTC. Its translation is CSARVLSRRSNYGYTF.

This clonotype was picked up a small number of times. The V call is TRBV20-1, the J call TRBJ2-5; TRBD1 or TRBD2 may be the D gene (6 bases each). The J call could be wrong; TRBJ2-7 is a better fit for the DNA end. The length of the CDR3 is 15 residues. In germline, CDR1 is DFQATT, CDR2 SNEGSKA (reference sequence). In DNA, the CDR3 is TGCAGTGCTTGGGGGGTACAGGGAAGTACCTACGAGCAGTACTTC. Its translation: CSAWGVQGSTYEQYF.

This clonotype was seen a few times. The rearrangement links TRBV6-6 to TRBJ2-1; the match to TRBD2 covers 9 bases. The J segment lost 8 bases and the V segment lost 7 bases, leaving 15 bases of the junction unmatched. The germline CDR1 and CDR2 sequences are MNHNY and SVGAGI (reference sequence). CDR3 length: 16 amino acids. This chain's CDR3 is CASTKRASGTLDEQFF. The DNA for the CDR3 is TGTGCCAGCACCAAAAGGGCTAGCGGGACCCTGGATGAGCAGTTCTTC.

The chain recombines TRBV4-1 with TRBJ2-5, with D possibly being TRBD2 (5 bases). The V and J ends lost 1 base and 1 base respectively, with 13 bases between them. Germline V gene data show CDR1 as MGHRA and CDR2 as YSYEKL. The CDR3 consists of 16 residues. The CDR3 coding sequence is TGCGCCAGCAGCCAAGGATCAGGCGGAGGCCAAGAGACCCAGTACTTC. As protein: CASSQGSGGGQETQYF.